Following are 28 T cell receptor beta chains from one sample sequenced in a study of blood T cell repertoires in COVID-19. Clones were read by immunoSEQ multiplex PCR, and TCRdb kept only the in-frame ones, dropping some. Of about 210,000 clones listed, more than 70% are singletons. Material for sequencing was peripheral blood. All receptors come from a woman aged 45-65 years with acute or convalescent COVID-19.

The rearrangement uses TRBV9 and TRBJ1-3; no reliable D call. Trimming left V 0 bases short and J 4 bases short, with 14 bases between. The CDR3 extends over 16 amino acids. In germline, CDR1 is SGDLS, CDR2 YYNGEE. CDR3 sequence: CASSVAPGREGNTIYF. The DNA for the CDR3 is TGTGCCAGCAGCGTAGCCCCCGGGAGAGAGGGAAACACCATATATTTT. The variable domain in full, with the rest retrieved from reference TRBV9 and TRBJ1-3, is DSGVTQTPKHLITATGQRVTLRCSPRSGDLSVYWYQQSLDQGLQFLIQYYNGEERAKGNILERFSAQQFPDLHSELNLSSLELGDSALYFCASSVAPGREGNTIYFGEGSWLTVV.

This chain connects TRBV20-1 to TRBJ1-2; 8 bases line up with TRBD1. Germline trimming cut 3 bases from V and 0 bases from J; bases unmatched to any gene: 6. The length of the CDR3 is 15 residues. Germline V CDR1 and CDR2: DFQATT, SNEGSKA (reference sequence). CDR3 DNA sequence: TGCAGTGCTAGTCCCCCGGACAGGGCTAACTATGGCTACACCTTC. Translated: CSASPPDRANYGYTF.

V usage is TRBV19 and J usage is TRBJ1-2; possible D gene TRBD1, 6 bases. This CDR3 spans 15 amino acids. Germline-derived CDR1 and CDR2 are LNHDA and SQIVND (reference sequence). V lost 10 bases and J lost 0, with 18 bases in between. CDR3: CAIGPTGATNYGYTF. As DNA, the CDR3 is TGTGCCATAGGCCCGACAGGAGCTACTAACTATGGCTACACCTTC.

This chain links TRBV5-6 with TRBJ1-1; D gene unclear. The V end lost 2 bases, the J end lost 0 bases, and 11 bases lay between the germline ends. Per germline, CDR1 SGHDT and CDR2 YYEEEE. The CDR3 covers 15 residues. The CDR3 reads CASSFRSGLNTEAFF. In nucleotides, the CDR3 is TGTGCCAGCAGCTTCCGTTCAGGTCTGAACACTGAAGCTTTCTTT.

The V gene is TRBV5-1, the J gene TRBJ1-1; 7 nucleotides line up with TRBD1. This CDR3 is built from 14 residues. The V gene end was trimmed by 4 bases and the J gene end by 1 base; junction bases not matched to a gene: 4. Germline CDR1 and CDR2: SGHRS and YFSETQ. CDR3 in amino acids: CASSTWTGNTEAFF. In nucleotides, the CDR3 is TGCGCCAGCAGCACGTGGACAGGGAACACTGAAGCTTTCTTT. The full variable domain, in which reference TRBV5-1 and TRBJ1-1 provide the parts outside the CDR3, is KAGVTQTPRYLIKTRGQQVTLSCSPISGHRSVSWYQQTPGQGLQFLFEYFSETQRNKGNFPGRFSGRQFSNSRSEMNVSTLELGDSALYLCASSTWTGNTEAFFGQGTRLTVV.

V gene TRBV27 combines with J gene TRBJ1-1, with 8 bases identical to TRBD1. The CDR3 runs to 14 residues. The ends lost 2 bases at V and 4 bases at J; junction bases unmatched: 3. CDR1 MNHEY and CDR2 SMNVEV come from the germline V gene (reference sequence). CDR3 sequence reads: CASSLGQGFTEAFF. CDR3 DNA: TGTGCCAGCAGTTTAGGACAGGGCTTCACTGAAGCTTTCTTT.

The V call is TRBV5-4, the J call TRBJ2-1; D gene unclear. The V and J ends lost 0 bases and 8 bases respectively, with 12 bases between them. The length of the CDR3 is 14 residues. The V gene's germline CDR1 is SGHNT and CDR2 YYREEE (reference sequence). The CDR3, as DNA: TGTGCCAGCAGCTTGGCGCCAACTGCGGATGAGCAGTTCTTC. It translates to CASSLAPTADEQFF.

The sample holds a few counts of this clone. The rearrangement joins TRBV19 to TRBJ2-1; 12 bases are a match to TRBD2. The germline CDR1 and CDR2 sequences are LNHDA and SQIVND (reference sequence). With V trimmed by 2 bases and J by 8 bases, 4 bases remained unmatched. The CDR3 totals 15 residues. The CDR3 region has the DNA TGTGCCAGTAGTATAATGACTAGCGGGAGCTATGAGCAGTTCTTC. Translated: CASSIMTSGSYEQFF.

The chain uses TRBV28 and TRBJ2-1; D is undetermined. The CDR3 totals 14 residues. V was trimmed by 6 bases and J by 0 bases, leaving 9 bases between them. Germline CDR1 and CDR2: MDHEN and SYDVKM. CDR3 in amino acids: CASSSMSSYNEQFF. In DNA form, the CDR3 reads TGTGCCAGCAGCTCAATGAGCTCCTACAATGAGCAGTTCTTC.

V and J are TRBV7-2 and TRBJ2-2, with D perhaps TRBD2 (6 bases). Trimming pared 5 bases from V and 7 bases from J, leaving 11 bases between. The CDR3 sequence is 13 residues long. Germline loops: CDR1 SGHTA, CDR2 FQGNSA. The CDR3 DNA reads TGTGCCAGCAGCAGTATAGCGGTCGGGGAGCTGTTTTTT. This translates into CASSSIAVGELFF.

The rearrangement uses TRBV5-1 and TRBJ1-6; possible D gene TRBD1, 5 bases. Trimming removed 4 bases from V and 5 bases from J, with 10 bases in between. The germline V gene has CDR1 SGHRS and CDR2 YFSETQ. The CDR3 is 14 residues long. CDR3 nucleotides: TGCGCCAGCAGCCTAGGACAAGATAATTCACCCCTCCACTTT. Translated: CASSLGQDNSPLHF.

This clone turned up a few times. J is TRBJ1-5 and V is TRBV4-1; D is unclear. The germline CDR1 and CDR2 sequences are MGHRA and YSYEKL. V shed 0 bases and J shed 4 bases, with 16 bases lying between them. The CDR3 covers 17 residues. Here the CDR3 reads CASSQEKFSAGNQPQHF. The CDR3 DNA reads TGCGCCAGCAGCCAAGAGAAGTTTAGCGCGGGTAATCAGCCCCAGCATTTT.

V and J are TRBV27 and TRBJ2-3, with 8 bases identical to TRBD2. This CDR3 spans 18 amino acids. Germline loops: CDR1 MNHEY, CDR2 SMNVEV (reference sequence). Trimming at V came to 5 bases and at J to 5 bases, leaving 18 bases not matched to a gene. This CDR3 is CASSTPRGPGLEKDTQYF. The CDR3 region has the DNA TGTGCCAGCAGTACCCCAAGGGGTCCGGGACTAGAAAAAGATACGCAGTATTTT.

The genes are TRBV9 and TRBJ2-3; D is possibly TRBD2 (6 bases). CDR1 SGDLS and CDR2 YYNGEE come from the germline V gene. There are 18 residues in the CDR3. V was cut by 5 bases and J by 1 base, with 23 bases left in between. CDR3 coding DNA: TGTGCCAGCAGTCTTCGCGGGGAGGTGGGTGGGCGCACAGATACGCAGTATTTT. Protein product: CASSLRGEVGGRTDTQYF.

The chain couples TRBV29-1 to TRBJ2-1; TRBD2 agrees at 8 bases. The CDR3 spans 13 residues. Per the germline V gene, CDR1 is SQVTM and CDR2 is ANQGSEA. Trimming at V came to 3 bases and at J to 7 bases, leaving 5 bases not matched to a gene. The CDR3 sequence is CSVEGTSWNEQFF. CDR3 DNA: TGCAGCGTTGAGGGGACTAGTTGGAATGAGCAGTTCTTC.

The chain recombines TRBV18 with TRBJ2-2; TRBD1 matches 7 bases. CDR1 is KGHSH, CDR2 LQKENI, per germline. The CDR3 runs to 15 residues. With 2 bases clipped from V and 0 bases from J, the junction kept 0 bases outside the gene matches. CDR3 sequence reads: CASSPGTANTGELFF. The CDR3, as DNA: TGTGCCAGCTCACCAGGGACAGCGAACACCGGGGAGCTGTTTTTT.

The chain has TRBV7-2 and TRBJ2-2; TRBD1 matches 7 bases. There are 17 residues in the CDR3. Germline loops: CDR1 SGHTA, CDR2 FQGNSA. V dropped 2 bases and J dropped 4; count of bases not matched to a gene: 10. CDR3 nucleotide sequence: TGTGCCAGCAGCTTATTCGGGACAGAGACTTTCACCGGGGAGCTGTTTTTT. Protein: CASSLFGTETFTGELFF.

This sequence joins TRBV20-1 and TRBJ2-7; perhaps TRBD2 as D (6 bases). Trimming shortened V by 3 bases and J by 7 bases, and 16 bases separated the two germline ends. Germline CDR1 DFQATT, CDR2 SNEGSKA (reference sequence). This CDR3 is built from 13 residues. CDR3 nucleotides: TGCAGTGCTAGTACCCGGGACTTTACGGAGCAGTACTTC. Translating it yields CSASTRDFTEQYF.

CDR3 sequence reads: CASTPTGTSGANVLTF. In nucleotides, the CDR3 is TGTGCCAGCACTCCAACAGGGACCTCTGGGGCCAACGTCCTGACTTTC. The chain carries TRBV18 and TRBJ2-6; D perhaps matches TRBD1 (6 bases). Germline values: CDR1 KGHSH, CDR2 LQKENI. The CDR3 contains 16 residues. V shed 8 bases and J shed 0 bases, with 14 bases lying between them.

The CDR3 is CASSRSQGSTDTQYF. The DNA of the CDR3 is TGTGCCAGTAGTCGGTCCCAGGGAAGCACAGATACGCAGTATTTT. This chain uses TRBV19 with TRBJ2-3, with TRBD1 as a possible D gene (5 bases). This CDR3 comprises 15 residues. V was pared by 5 bases and J by 0 bases, with 12 bases between. The germline V gene has CDR1 LNHDA and CDR2 SQIVND (reference sequence).

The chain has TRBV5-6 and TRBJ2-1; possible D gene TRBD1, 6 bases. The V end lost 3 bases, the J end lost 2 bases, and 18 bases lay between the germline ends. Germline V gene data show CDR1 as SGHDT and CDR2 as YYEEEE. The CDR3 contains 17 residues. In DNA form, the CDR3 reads TGTGCCAGCAGCTCCGACCGGACAGTTCTTACCTACAATGAGCAGTTCTTC. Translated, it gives CASSSDRTVLTYNEQFF.

The DNA for the CDR3 is TGTGCCAGCAGCTCCAACCCGACAGGGTTTGGGGAAAAACTGTTTTTT. Translating it yields CASSSNPTGFGEKLFF. The chain uses TRBV11-2 and TRBJ1-4; 7 nucleotides align to TRBD1. Germline CDR1 is SGHAT and CDR2 is FQNNGV. CDR3 length: 16 residues. The ends lost 4 bases at V and 8 bases at J; junction bases unmatched: 13.

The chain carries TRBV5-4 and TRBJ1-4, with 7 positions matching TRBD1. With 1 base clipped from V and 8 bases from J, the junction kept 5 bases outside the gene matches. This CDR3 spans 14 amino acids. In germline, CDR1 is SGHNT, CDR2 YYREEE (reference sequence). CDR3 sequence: CASSLTTGEEKLFF. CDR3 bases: TGTGCCAGCAGCTTGACTACAGGGGAGGAAAAACTGTTTTTT.

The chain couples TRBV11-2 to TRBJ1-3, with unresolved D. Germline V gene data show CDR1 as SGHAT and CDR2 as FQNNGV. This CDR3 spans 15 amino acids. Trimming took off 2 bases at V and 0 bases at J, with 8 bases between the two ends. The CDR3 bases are TGTGCCAGCAGCTTAATGTCTTCCTCTGGAAACACCATATATTTT. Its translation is CASSLMSSSGNTIYF.

This CDR3 reads CASAGGNYGYTF. CDR3 coding DNA: TGTGCCAGCGCAGGGGGTAACTATGGCTACACCTTC. The chain couples TRBV5-4 to TRBJ1-2; 7 bases are a match to TRBD1. Germline V gene sequence: CDR1 SGHNT, CDR2 YYREEE (reference sequence). The CDR3 sequence is 12 residues long. The ends lost 7 bases at V and 1 base at J; junction bases unmatched: 1.

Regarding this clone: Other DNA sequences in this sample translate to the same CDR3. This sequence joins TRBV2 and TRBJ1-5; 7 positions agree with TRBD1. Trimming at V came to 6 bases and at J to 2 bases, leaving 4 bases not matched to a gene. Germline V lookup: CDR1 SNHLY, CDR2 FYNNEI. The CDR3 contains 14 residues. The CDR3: CASSPTGGNQPQHF. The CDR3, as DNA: TGTGCCAGCAGCCCTACAGGGGGCAATCAGCCCCAGCATTTT. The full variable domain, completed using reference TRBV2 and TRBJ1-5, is EPEVTQTPSHQVTQMGQEVILRCVPISNHLYFYWYRQILGQKVEFLVSFYNNEISEKSEIFDDQFSVERPDGSNFTLKIRSTKLEDSAMYFCASSPTGGNQPQHFGDGTRLSIL.

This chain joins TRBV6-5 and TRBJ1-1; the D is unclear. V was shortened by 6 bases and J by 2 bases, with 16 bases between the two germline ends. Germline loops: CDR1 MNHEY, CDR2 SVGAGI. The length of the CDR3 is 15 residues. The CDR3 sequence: CASRDYGGANTEAFF. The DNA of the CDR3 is TGTGCCAGCAGAGATTACGGCGGAGCTAACACTGAAGCTTTCTTT.

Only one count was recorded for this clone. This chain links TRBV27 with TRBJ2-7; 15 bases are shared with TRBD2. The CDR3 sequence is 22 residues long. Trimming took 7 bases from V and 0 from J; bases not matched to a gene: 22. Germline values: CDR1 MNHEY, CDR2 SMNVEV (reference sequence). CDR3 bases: TGTGCCAGCATCCCACCGGGACTAGCGGGAGGAAATTTACCCGAGTCCTCCTACGAGCAGTACTTC. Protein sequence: CASIPPGLAGGNLPESSYEQYF.